This record concerns one TCR beta chain sequence. Its antigen is currently not known. Base qualities were left out, and no much larger clone turns up one base away. The immunoSEQ Assay was used to sequence TCR beta CDR3 regions from DNA. The authors' pipeline ran thus. To compute T cell density, TCR beta template counts were normalized to usable DNA, which was estimated by amplifying housekeeping genes. Richness was estimated with the preseqR package, extrapolating to 400,000 templates for PBMC samples and 120,000 templates for tissue samples. Clonality was taken to be one minus Pielou's evenness. To identify tissue-enriched TCRs, differential abundance testing was run on productive amino-acid clonotypes with a minimum total count of 5 and an alpha of 0.1. The Jaccard Index and the Morisita Overlap Index were used to measure repertoire overlap between compartments. GLIPH grouped TCR beta CDR3s together with public tetramer-defined viral CDR3s, and a viral motif had to include at least three viral sequences and show V-gene enrichment. TCRdb re-hosts the immuneACCESS table, in-frame sequences only. Its copies lack some clones; in the studies checked, an unresolved V gene accounts for under half of them, and the cause for the rest is not known. For V, J and clone size, that table is used; D and trimming come from the DNA. The sample table holds 35,000 to 45,000 clones, of which 88% were seen once. Clones ranked in the top ten supply roughly 2.7% of the sample.

These data are taken from a study of T cells in localized non-small cell lung cancer (dated by TCRdb to about 2020). Regarding the complete study: The study examined T cell repertoires in 236 patients with early-stage NSCLC and compared tumors with uninvolved tumor-adjacent lungs. The cohort comprised 236 treatment-naïve NSCLC patients with resected, localized lung tumors. A mean age of around 66 years was recorded for the NSCLC patients, of whom around 120 were male and about a hundred were female. General study outcomes and caveats: Because of the exploratory design, TCR variables were selected using unadjusted p-values without false-discovery rate correction. Uninvolved tumor-adjacent lung showed the highest T cell clonality, higher than tumor, which suggests more focused antigenic responses in the adjacent lung. Of the top 100 tumor clones, a median of 57 were detected in paired uninvolved adjacent lung; 28 were also among that lung's top 100. Higher T cell density in blood was associated with longer overall survival, whereas higher clonality in adjacent lung was associated with shorter survival. Because multi-region tumor sequencing was not performed, intratumor heterogeneity could not be ruled out.

The CDR3 sequence holds 12 residues, the cysteine and phenylalanine included. CDR3 DNA is the only sequence kept; it has 36 bases, read in frame from the first base. V lost 2 bases and J lost 8 bases; the stretch between them is 9 bases long. CDR1 and CDR2 are drawn from the germline V gene: MNHEY, SVGAGI. At diagnosis, peripheral blood, uninvolved tumor-adjacent lung and tumor were collected and were preserved as a mix of fresh-frozen and FFPE material. Blood samples were analyzed as peripheral blood mononuclear cells for TCR repertoire profiling. This TCR was recovered from a female donor of 60 years or more with stage I squamous cell lung carcinoma. The V gene is TRBV6-5 and the J gene is TRBJ1-2, with a weak D call of TRBD1 (6 bases match). Sequencing was performed on peripheral blood, taken before any cancer treatment. The encoded CDR3 is CASSYPRGGYTF. The nucleotide sequence reads as follows: TGTGCCAGCAGTTACCCCAGGGGAGGCTACACCTTC.